Included here is one T cell receptor beta chain sequence, with context. The CDR3 is 16 residues long. In germline, CDR1 is SGHAT, CDR2 FQNNGV. Trimming at V came to 6 bases and at J to 4 bases, leaving 11 bases not matched to a gene. These data are taken from a study of blood T cell repertoires in COVID-19. Study in general: Both acute and convalescent COVID-19 samples were obtained from the United States, Italy and Spain.

In the original analysis: Estimation of nucleated cell counts relied on the amplification of reference gene primers. This table comes from immunoSEQ multiplex PCR, and its TCRdb copy is limited to in-frame clones, with some not included. The DNA was the basis for D and trimming; V, J and clone size are from that table. The sample includes about half a million clones, approximately 92% of them seen just once. The sample taken for sequencing was peripheral blood. The genes are TRBV11-2 and TRBJ1-4, with 7 bases matching TRBD1. The clonotype comes from a young man with COVID-19, enrolled during active disease. This CDR3 reads CASSFLGTALNEKLFF. CDR3 DNA sequence: TGTGCCAGCAGTTTCCTGGGGACAGCTCTTAATGAAAAACTGTTTTTT.